This T cell receptor beta chain derives from a study of shared clonotypes between healthy human individuals. Study context: Aged 18 to 49, the donors were a couple of women and three men. General study results and limits: It was expected that sequencing depth would affect clonotype sharing among donors. Non-shared clonotypes had lower generation probabilities than clonotypes shared by all four sorted-subset donors.

Assay: immunoSEQ multiplex PCR; the TCRdb copy retains only in-frame clones and omits some. The data contain fewer than 1.6 million clones, 97% to 99% of them seen just once; the ten biggest clones take up 0.36%. This clone was seen just once. Antigen unknown. The donors, all of them Caucasian adults, lived in Nashville, Tennessee. V dropped 2 bases and J dropped 4 bases, with 6 bases sitting between them. This CDR3 is built from 13 residues. Germline loops: CDR1 SNHLY, CDR2 FYNNEI. The J gene is TRBJ1-5, the V gene TRBV2; no reliable D call. This receptor was obtained from a man under 40 in good health. Sequencing was carried out using naive CD4+ T cells sorted from blood. Sample subset: CD45RA+ positively selected. The DNA of the CDR3 is TGTGCCAGCAGTGAATTGGGGAATCAGCCCCAGCATTTT. Its protein product is CASSELGNQPQHF.